Shown below are 24 T cell receptor beta chains from a single sample sequenced in a study of blood T cells in healthy people across ages. A sample-barcoded 5' primer and a J-beta primer mix were used in a second PCR of roughly 7 to 11 cycles. TCRdb reprocessed the 5' RACE reads with MiXCR, giving one entry per CDR3 protein. The profile shows around 900,000 distinct CDR3 sequences, 29% of them singletons. The sample taken for sequencing was blood. The source is a woman older than 75 in good health.

This clonotype was detected ten times or more. This rearrangement joins TRBV3-1 to TRBJ2-7; D is ambiguous. Trimming took off 1 base at V and 2 bases at J, with 18 bases between the two ends. This CDR3 region has 17 residues. From germline, CDR1 is LGHDT and CDR2 YNNKEL (reference sequence). CDR3 in DNA: TGTGCCAGCAGCCAAGTCACCCAGGAGTATGGGACCTACGAGCAGTACTTC. This translates into CASSQVTQEYGTYEQYF.

This clonotype was detected only a few times. The chain couples TRBV7-9 to TRBJ1-1; 9 nucleotides line up with TRBD1. Per germline, CDR1 SEHNR and CDR2 FQNEAQ (reference sequence). There are 15 residues in the CDR3. Unmatched junction bases numbered 2, after V lost 0 bases and J lost 3 bases. The CDR3 sequence: CASSLAQGAYTEAFF. Here the CDR3 DNA reads TGTGCCAGCAGCTTAGCACAGGGGGCCTACACTGAAGCTTTCTTT. The full variable domain, completed using reference TRBV7-9 and TRBJ1-1, is DTGVSQNPRHKITKRGQNVTFRCDPISEHNRLYWYRQTLGQGPEFLTYFQNEAQLEKSRLLSDRFSAERPKGSFSTLEIQRTEQGDSAMYLCASSLAQGAYTEAFFGQGTRLTVV.

In its sample, this clonotype was seen a few times. This may arise from a read error, as a much more abundant clone is one base away. The chain is built from TRBV15 and TRBJ2-3, with TRBD2 as a possible D gene (6 bases). With 5 bases removed from V and 5 bases from J, the gap between germline ends came to 14 bases. The germline gives CDR1 LNHNV, CDR2 YYDKDF (reference sequence). The length of the CDR3 is 14 residues. DNA of the CDR3: TGTGCCACCAGCTTACTTTCAGCGGGAGATACGCAGTATTTT. Its translation: CATSLLSAGDTQYF.

The chain combines TRBV27 with TRBJ1-1, with 8 nucleotides matching TRBD1. The CDR3 extends over 15 amino acids. J lost 4 bases, V lost 3 bases, and 7 bases had no gene match. Germline V gene lookup returns CDR1 MNHEY and CDR2 SMNVEV (reference sequence). The CDR3, as DNA: TGTGCCAGCAGTTTCTCAGGGGGCATGGGCACTGAAGCTTTCTTT. Translating it yields CASSFSGGMGTEAFF.

The gene calls are TRBV30 and TRBJ1-5; TRBD1 matches at 9 bases. V was clipped by 7 bases and J by 7 bases; unmatched bases: 8. This CDR3 contains 13 residues. From germline, CDR1 is GTSNPN and CDR2 SVGIG (reference sequence). The CDR3 sequence: CALDTGGDQPQHF. The CDR3, as DNA: TGTGCCTTGGATACAGGGGGCGACCAGCCCCAGCATTTT. The variable domain in full, completed from reference TRBV30 and TRBJ1-5, reads SQTIHQWPATLVQPVGSPLSLECTVEGTSNPNLYWYRQAAGRGLQLLFYSVGIGQISSEVPQNLSASRPQDRQFILSSKKLLLSDSGFYLCALDTGGDQPQHFGDGTRLSIL.

This clonotype was seen at least ten times. This chain connects TRBV20-1 to TRBJ2-3; D is perhaps TRBD2 (6 bases). Germline V gene sequence: CDR1 DFQATT, CDR2 SNEGSKA (reference sequence). CDR3 length equals 15 residues. Trimming pared 6 bases from V and 0 bases from J, leaving 16 bases between. CDR3 nucleotide sequence: TGCAGTGCGCCGGACTGGCGGGGCAGCACAGATACGCAGTATTTT. The encoded protein is CSAPDWRGSTDTQYF.

As for this clonotype: This may arise from a read error, as a much more abundant clone is one base away. The chain joins TRBV5-1 to TRBJ2-3; D gene uncertain. The CDR3 is 14 amino acids. Germline CDR1 reads SGHRS; CDR2 reads YFSETQ. The CDR3 nucleotides read TGCGCCAGCAGCAGTTCATCCCTCACAGATATGCAGTATTTT. Amino acids: CASSSSSLTDMQYF.

As to this clonotype: With a much larger clone just one base away, this may be a read error. This chain connects TRBV7-9 to TRBJ2-1; TRBD2 might be the D (5 bases). Gene TRBJ2-7 matches the end of the DNA better, so the J call may be wrong. Germline CDR1 SEHNR, CDR2 FQNEAQ (reference sequence). The CDR3 has 16 residues. The CDR3, as DNA: TGTGCCAGCAGCCAAGCAGGCGGGCGCTCCTACAATGAGCAGTACTTC. Amino acids: CASSQAGGRSYNEQYF.

The chain carries TRBV20-1 and TRBJ1-1, with D uncertain. V was cut by 3 bases and J by 0 bases, with 11 bases left in between. The germline V gene encodes CDR1 DFQATT and CDR2 SNEGSKA (reference sequence). The CDR3 extends over 14 amino acids. CDR3: CSARPNGLNTEAFF. DNA for the CDR3: TGCAGTGCTAGGCCCAACGGACTGAACACTGAAGCTTTCTTT.

The gene calls are TRBV28 and TRBJ1-5, with D uncertain. CDR1 is MDHEN and CDR2 is SYDVKM in the germline V gene. The V and J ends lost 8 bases and 4 bases respectively, with 6 bases between them. This CDR3 contains 11 residues. Here the CDR3 reads CASAGNQPQHF. CDR3 DNA sequence: TGTGCCAGCGCAGGAAATCAGCCCCAGCATTTT.

This clonotype was counted a single time. Being one base from a much bigger clone, this may be a read error. The chain is built from TRBV7-9 and TRBJ2-7; TRBD1 agrees at 7 bases. The J segment lost 7 bases and the V segment lost 5 bases, leaving 5 bases of the junction unmatched. The CDR3 loop spans 12 amino acids. CDR1 is SEHNR and CDR2 is FQNEAQ in the germline V gene (reference sequence). CDR3 residues: CASSHRGNEQYF. The CDR3 coding sequence is TGTGCCAGCAGCCACAGGGGAAATGAGCAGTACTTC.

To note about this clonotype: This may be a read error, as it is one base from a much larger clone. V and J are TRBV5-6 and TRBJ2-5; 12 bases are shared with TRBD1. The trim removed 3 bases at V and 5 bases at J, leaving 8 bases unmatched. Germline CDR1 reads SGHDT; CDR2 reads YYEEEE. The CDR3 has 16 residues. The CDR3 nucleotides read TGTGCCAGCAGCTGGCGGGACAGGGGGCGCGTGGAGACCCAGTACTTC. Translated: CASSWRDRGRVETQYF.

J is TRBJ2-1 and V is TRBV3-1, with D tentatively TRBD1 (5 bases). This CDR3 contains 16 residues. Germline CDR1 LGHDT, CDR2 YNNKEL (reference sequence). V was shortened by 6 bases and J by 0 bases, with 15 bases between the two germline ends. CDR3 loop: CASRSQFGASYNEQFF. DNA for the CDR3: TGTGCCAGCAGGTCCCAGTTTGGGGCCTCCTACAATGAGCAGTTCTTC.

In this sample, this clonotype turned up many times. Here the CDR3 DNA reads TGCAGCGTTGCCCCGGGACTAGCGGGGAGATTGGGCACAGATACGCAGTATTTT. Protein: CSVAPGLAGRLGTDTQYF. The chain carries TRBV29-1 and TRBJ2-3; TRBD2 matches 13 bases. Germline trimming cut 4 bases from V and 1 base from J; bases unmatched to any gene: 11. This CDR3 contains 18 residues. Looked up from germline, CDR1 is SQVTM and CDR2 is ANQGSEA.

In its sample, this clonotype was seen a few times. The chain is built from TRBV27 and TRBJ1-6, with 10 positions matching TRBD1. The V segment lost 4 bases and the J segment 9 bases; nucleotides outside the gene matches: 12. The length of the CDR3 is 17 residues. Germline-derived CDR1 and CDR2 are MNHEY and SMNVEV (reference sequence). DNA for the CDR3: TGTGCCAGCAGTTATATCGGTAGGGACAGGGGTGGTTCACCCCTCCACTTT. Translation gives CASSYIGRDRGGSPLHF.

This clonotype was picked up many times. This chain uses TRBV6-5 with TRBJ2-3; 9 bases are a match to TRBD1. Germline V gene sequence: CDR1 MNHEY, CDR2 SVGAGI. V was clipped by 5 bases and J by 5 bases; unmatched bases: 5. CDR3 length: 14 residues. CDR3 sequence (DNA): TGTGCCAGCAGTAAAACAGGGGGCGAAGATACGCAGTATTTT. This encodes CASSKTGGEDTQYF.

Regarding this clonotype: Compared with germline, one end of the junction differs, possibly owing to a read error. V and J are TRBV15 and TRBJ1-5, with D unresolved. CDR3 length equals 15 residues. Germline V gene sequence: CDR1 LNHNV, CDR2 YYDKDF (reference sequence). The CDR3 sequence: CVTSRLASGVQPQHF. The CDR3 DNA reads as TGTGTCACCAGCAGACTCGCCTCCGGGGTTCAGCCCCAGCATTTT.

The CDR3: CASSRRDSSEQYF. As DNA, the CDR3 is TGTGCCAGCTCACGCCGGGACAGTTCCGAGCAGTACTTC. This sequence joins TRBV18 and TRBJ2-7, with 7 bases matching TRBD1. J gave up 6 bases and V 4 bases, and 6 bases lay outside the gene matches. Germline lookup yields CDR1 KGHSH and CDR2 LQKENI. This CDR3 contains 13 residues.

This clonotype was seen a single time. A read error may be the cause here, since a much bigger clone is one base away. V is TRBV30 and J is TRBJ2-5; D gene uncertain. The V end was cut by 6 bases, the J end by 0 bases, with 17 bases between. This CDR3 is 15 amino acids long. CDR1 is GTSNPN, CDR2 SVGIG, per germline (reference sequence). The CDR3 is CACTNRPLYQETQYF. The CDR3 region has the DNA TGTGCCTGCACGAACCGGCCCTTGTACCAAGAGACCCAGTACTTC.

This clonotype was counted at least ten times. This may be a read error, as it is one base from a much larger clone. The chain uses TRBV20-1 and TRBJ2-3; perhaps TRBD2 as D (5 bases). The CDR3 runs 12 residues. From germline, CDR1 is DFQATT and CDR2 SNEGSKA (reference sequence). Trimming pared 3 bases from V and 2 bases from J, leaving 6 bases between. The CDR3 region is CSASGNTDTQYF. CDR3 coding DNA: TGCAGTGCTAGCGGGAACACAGATACGCAGTATTTT.

This clonotype was observed a handful of times. The V call is TRBV7-2, the J call TRBJ2-5; 9 nucleotides match TRBD2. Germline V lookup: CDR1 SGHTA, CDR2 FQGNSA. V was pared by 5 bases and J by 4 bases, with 8 bases of the junction left unmatched. The CDR3 covers 15 residues. CDR3 region: CASSPARRGGETQYF. For the CDR3, the DNA is TGTGCCAGCAGCCCTGCGCGGCGGGGGGGAGAGACCCAGTACTTC.

This clonotype was recorded a few times. The chain has TRBV4-3 and TRBJ1-1; D remains unclear. The CDR3 consists of 15 residues. V gave up 5 bases and J gave up 1 base, with 14 bases separating them. Germline V CDR1 and CDR2: LGHNA, YSLEER. The CDR3 bases are TGCGCCAGCAGCTCTCAACAGAGAACGAACACTGAAGCTTTCTTT. Translation gives CASSSQQRTNTEAFF.

This clonotype was seen ten or more times. V usage is TRBV5-1 and J usage is TRBJ1-2, with 7 bases matching TRBD1. J gave up 6 bases and V 4 bases, and 12 bases lay outside the gene matches. Germline V gene lookup returns CDR1 SGHRS and CDR2 YFSETQ. This CDR3 spans 15 amino acids. CDR3 DNA sequence: TGCGCCAGCAGCCCTCCTGGAGGGGGCGCAGATGGCTACACCTTC. Its translation is CASSPPGGGADGYTF.

The chain recombines TRBV6-2 or TRBV6-3 with TRBJ2-4; D remains unclear. V shed 2 bases and J shed 0 bases, with 11 bases lying between them. CDR3 length: 16 residues. From germline, CDR1 is MNHEY and CDR2 SVGEGT. The CDR3 here is CASSYPRRLAKNIQYF. The DNA of the CDR3 is TGTGCCAGCAGTTACCCCAGGAGACTAGCCAAAAACATTCAGTACTTC.